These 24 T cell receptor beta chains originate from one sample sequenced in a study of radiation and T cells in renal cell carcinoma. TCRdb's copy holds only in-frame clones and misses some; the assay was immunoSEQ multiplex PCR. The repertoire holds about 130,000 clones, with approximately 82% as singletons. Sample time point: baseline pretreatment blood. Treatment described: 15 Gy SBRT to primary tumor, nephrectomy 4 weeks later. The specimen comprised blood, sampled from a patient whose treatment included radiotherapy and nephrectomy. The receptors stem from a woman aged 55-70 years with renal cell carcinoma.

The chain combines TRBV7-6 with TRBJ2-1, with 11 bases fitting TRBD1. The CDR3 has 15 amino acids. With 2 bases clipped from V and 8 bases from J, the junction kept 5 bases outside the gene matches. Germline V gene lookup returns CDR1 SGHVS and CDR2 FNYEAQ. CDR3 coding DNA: TGTGCCAGCAGCTTACCCCGGACAGGGGGCGATGAGCAGTTCTTC. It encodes CASSLPRTGGDEQFF. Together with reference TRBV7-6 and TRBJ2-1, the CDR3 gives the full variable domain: GAGVSQSPRYKVTKRGQDVALRCDPISGHVSLYWYRQALGQGPEFLTYFNYEAQQDKSGLPNDRFSAERPEGSISTLTIQRTEQRDSAMYRCASSLPRTGGDEQFFGPGTRLTVL.

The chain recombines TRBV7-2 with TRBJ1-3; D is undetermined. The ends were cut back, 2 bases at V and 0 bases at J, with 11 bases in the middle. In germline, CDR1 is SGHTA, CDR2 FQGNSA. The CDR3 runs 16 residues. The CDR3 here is CASSLNGQASGNTIYF. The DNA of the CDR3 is TGTGCCAGCAGCTTAAACGGGCAGGCCTCTGGAAACACCATATATTTT.

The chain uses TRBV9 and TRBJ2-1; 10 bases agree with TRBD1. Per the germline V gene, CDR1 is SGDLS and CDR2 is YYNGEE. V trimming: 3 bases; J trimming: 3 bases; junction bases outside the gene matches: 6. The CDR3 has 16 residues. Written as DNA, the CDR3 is TGTGCCAGCAGCGCCGGGACAGGGGTTAACTACAATGAGCAGTTCTTC. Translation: CASSAGTGVNYNEQFF. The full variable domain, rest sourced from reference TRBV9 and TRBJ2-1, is DSGVTQTPKHLITATGQRVTLRCSPRSGDLSVYWYQQSLDQGLQFLIQYYNGEERAKGNILERFSAQQFPDLHSELNLSSLELGDSALYFCASSAGTGVNYNEQFFGPGTRLTVL.

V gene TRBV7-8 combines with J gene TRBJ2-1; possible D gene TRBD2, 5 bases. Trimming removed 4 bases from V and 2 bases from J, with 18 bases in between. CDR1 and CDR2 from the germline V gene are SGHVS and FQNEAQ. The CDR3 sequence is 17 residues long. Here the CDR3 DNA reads TGTGCCAGCAGCTCGTCTCTTCCGGGAACTACCTACAATGAGCAGTTCTTC. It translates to CASSSSLPGTTYNEQFF.

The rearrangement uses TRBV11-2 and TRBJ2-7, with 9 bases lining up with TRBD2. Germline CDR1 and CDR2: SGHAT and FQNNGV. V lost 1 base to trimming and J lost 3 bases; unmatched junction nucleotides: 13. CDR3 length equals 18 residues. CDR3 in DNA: TGTGCCAGCAGCTTAGTGCCCCGGCTCGGAGCGGGGGGCTACGAGCAGTACTTC. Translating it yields CASSLVPRLGAGGYEQYF. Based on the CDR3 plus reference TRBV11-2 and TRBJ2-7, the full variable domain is EAGVAQSPRYKIIEKRQSVAFWCNPISGHATLYWYQQILGQGPKLLIQFQNNGVVDDSQLPKDRFSAERLKGVDSTLKIQPAKLEDSAVYLCASSLVPRLGAGGYEQYFGPGTRLTVT.

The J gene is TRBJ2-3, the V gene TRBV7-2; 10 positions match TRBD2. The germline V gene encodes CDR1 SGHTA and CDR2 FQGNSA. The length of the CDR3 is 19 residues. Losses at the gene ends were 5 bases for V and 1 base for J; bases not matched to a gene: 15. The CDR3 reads CASSLKGFSGRYGTDTQYF. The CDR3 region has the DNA TGTGCCAGCAGCCTCAAGGGGTTTAGCGGGAGGTATGGCACAGATACGCAGTATTTT.

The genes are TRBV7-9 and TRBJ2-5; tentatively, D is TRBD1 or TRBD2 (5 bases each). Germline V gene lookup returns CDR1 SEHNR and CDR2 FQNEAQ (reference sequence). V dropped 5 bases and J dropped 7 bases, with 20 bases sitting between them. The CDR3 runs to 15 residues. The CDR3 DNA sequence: TGTGCCAGCAGCGTCGGTCAGGGTGTTGGGGGGACCCAGTACTTC. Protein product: CASSVGQGVGGTQYF.

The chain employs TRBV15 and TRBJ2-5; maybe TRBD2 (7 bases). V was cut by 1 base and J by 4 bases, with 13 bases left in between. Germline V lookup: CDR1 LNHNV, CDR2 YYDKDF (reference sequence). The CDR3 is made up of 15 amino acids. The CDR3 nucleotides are TGTGCCACCAGCAGAGTACAGGGAGGGTTAGAGACCCAGTACTTC. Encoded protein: CATSRVQGGLETQYF.

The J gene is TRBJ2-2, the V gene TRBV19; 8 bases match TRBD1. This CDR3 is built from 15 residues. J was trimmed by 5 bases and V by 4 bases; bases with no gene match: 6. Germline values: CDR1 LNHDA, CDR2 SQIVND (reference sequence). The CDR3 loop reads CASSNQGAGTGELFF. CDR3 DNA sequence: TGTGCCAGTAGTAATCAGGGGGCAGGGACCGGGGAGCTGTTTTTT.

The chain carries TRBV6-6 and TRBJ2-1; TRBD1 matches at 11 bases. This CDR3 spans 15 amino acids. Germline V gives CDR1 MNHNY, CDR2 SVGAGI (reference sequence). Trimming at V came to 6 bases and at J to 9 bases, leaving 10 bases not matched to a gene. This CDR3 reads CASRARDRGIGEQFF. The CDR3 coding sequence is TGTGCCAGCAGAGCCCGGGACAGGGGGATAGGTGAGCAGTTCTTC.

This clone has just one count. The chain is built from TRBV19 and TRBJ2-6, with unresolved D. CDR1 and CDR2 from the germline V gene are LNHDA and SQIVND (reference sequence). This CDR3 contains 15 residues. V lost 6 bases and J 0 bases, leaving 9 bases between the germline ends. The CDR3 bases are TGTGCCAGTAGCTTTCTCTCCTCTGGGGCCAACGTCCTGACTTTC. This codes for CASSFLSSGANVLTF.

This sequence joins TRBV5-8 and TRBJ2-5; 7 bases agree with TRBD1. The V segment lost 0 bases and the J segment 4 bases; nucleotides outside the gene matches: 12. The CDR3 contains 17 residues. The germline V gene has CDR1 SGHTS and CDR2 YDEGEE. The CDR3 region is CASSLVLGQTPRETQYF. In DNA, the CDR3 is TGTGCCAGCAGCTTGGTATTGGGACAGACCCCCCGAGAGACCCAGTACTTC. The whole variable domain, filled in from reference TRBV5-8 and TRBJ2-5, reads EAGVTQSPTHLIKTRGQQATLRCSPISGHTSVYWYQQALGLGLQFLLWYDEGEERNRGNFPPRFSGRQFPNYSSELNVNALELEDSALYLCASSLVLGQTPRETQYFGPGTRLLVL.

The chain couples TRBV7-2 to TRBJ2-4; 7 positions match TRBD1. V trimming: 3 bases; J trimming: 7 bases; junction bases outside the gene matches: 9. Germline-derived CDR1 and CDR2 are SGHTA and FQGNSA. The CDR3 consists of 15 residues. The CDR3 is CASSFTGTAHNIQYF. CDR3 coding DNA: TGTGCCAGCAGCTTCACCGGGACAGCTCACAACATTCAGTACTTC.

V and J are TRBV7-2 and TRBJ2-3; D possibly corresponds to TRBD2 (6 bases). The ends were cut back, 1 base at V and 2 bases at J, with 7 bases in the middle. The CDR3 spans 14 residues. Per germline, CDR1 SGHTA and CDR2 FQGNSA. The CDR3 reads CASSLELATDTQYF. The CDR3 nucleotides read TGTGCCAGCAGCTTAGAACTAGCCACAGATACGCAGTATTTT.

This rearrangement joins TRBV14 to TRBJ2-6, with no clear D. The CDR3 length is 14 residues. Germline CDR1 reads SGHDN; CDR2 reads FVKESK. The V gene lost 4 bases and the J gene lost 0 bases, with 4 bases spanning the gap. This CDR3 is CASSLGSGANVLTF. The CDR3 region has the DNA TGTGCCAGCAGCCTTGGCTCTGGGGCCAACGTCCTGACTTTC. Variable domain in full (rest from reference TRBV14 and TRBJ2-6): EAGVTQFPSHSVIEKGQTVTLRCDPISGHDNLYWYRRVMGKEIKFLLHFVKESKQDESGMPNNRFLAERTGGTYSTLKVQPAELEDSGVYFCASSLGSGANVLTFGAGSRLTVL.

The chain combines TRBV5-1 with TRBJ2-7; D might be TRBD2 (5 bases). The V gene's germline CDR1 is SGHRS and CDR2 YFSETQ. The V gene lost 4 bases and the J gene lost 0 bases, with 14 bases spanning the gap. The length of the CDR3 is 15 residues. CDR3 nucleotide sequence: TGCGCCAGCAGCGTACTGCCGGGGAGCTCCTACGAGCAGTACTTC. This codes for CASSVLPGSSYEQYF.

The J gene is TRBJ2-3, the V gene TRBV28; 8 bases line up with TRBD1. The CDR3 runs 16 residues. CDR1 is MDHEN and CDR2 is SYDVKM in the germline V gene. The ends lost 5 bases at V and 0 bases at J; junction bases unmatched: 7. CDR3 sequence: CASSHRQGFSTDTQYF. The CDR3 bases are TGTGCCAGCAGTCACAGACAGGGGTTTAGCACAGATACGCAGTATTTT.

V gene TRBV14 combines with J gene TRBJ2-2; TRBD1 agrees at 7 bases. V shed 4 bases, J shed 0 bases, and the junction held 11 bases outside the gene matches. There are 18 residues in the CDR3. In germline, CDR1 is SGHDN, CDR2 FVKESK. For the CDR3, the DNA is TGTGCCAGCAGCCCCTACTCTTACAGGGGAACGAACACCGGGGAGCTGTTTTTT. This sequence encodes CASSPYSYRGTNTGELFF.

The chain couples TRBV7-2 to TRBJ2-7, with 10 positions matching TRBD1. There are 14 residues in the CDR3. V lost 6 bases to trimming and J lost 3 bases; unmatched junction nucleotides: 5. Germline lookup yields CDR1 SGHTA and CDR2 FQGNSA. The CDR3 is CASRLTGGSYEQYF. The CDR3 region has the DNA TGTGCCAGCAGGTTGACAGGGGGCAGCTACGAGCAGTACTTC.

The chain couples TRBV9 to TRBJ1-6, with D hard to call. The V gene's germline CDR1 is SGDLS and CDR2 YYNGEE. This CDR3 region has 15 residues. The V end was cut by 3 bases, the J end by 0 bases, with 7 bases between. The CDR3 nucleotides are TGTGCCAGCAGCGCCACCAGCTCCTATAATTCACCCCTCCACTTT. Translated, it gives CASSATSSYNSPLHF.

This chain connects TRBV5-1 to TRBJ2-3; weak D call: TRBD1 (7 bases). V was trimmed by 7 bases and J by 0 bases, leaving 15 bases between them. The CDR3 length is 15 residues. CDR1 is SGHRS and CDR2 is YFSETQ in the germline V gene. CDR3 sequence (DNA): TGCGCCAGCTACGACCAGGGGGGAAGCACAGATACGCAGTATTTT. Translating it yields CASYDQGGSTDTQYF.

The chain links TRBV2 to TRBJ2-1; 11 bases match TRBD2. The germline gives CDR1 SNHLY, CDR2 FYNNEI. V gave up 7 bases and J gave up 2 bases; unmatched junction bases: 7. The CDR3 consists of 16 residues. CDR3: CASIGTSGDPYNEQFF. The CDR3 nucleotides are TGTGCCAGCATAGGGACTAGCGGCGACCCCTACAATGAGCAGTTCTTC.

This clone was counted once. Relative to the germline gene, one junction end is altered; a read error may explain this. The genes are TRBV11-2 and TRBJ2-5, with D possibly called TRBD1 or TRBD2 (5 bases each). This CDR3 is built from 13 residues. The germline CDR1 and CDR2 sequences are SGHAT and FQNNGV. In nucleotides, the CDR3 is TGTGCCAGCAGCTTGATGAGGGGAGAGCCCCAGTACTTC. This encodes CASSLMRGEPQYF. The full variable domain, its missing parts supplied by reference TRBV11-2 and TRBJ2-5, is EAGVAQSPRYKIIEKRQSVAFWCNPISGHATLYWYQQILGQGPKLLIQFQNNGVVDDSQLPKDRFSAERLKGVDSTLKIQPAKLEDSAVYLCASSLMRGEPQYFGPGTRLLVL.

The CDR3 DNA is TGTGCCAGCAGCTCACGGGACAGGGGGCGCGGCTCACCCCTCCACTTT. The encoded protein is CASSSRDRGRGSPLHF. The V call is TRBV5-8, the J call TRBJ1-6, with TRBD1 matching 12 bases. Germline CDR1 and CDR2: SGHTS and YDEGEE. The CDR3 is 16 residues long. The ends lost 3 bases at V and 10 bases at J; junction bases unmatched: 8.